The rows below give T cell receptor beta chains drawn from one sample of a study of technical replicates of blood from a handful of donors. The assay was immunoSEQ multiplex PCR, and TCRdb's table has in-frame clones only and misses some. The sample has over 60,000 clones, around 93% seen once; the top ten hold approximately 0.27%. The sequencing input was T cells isolated from PBMCs. These TCRs come from a human donor in good health. Each CDR3 is given with its conserved first and last residue. The D gene is left open where the match is weak. Rows may omit the clone size; those that give it use once, few, many or a size class.

TRBJ1-4,-,TRBV5-1,16,-,TGCGCCAGCAGCTTGGGCTATAGGACAGAAAATGAAAAACTGTTTTTT,CASSLGYRTENEKLFF
TRBJ2-5,-,TRBV10-1,14,TRBD2,TGCGCCAGCAGTGACGGACTAGCGGGAGAGACCCAGTACTTC,CASSDGLAGETQYF
TRBJ1-5,-,TRBV15,18,-,TGTGCCACCAGCAGAGAAGGGGTGGGAGGGCCAAGGAATCAGCCCCAGCATTTT,CATSREGVGGPRNQPQHF
TRBJ1-2,once,TRBV5-6,17,TRBD1,TGTGCCAGCAGCGGCGGCATACAGGGGAATTTTAACTATGGCTACACCTTC,CASSGGIQGNFNYGYTF
TRBJ2-5,-,TRBV27,17,-,TGTGCCAGCAGTCCTACCGGGACACGGAGCGAATGGGAGACCCAGTACTTC,CASSPTGTRSEWETQYF
TRBJ1-2,once,TRBV7-9,15,-,TGTGCCAGCAGCCCGAGCGCAGGGCTTAACTATGGCTACACCTTC,CASSPSAGLNYGYTF
TRBJ1-1,-,TRBV5-1,15,-,TGCGCCAGCAGCTTGGCATGGGAGGGCAACACTGAAGCTTTCTTT,CASSLAWEGNTEAFF
TRBJ2-3,-,TRBV4-1,14,-,TGCGCCAGCAGCCCAGGGTGGTTCACAGATACGCAGTATTTT,CASSPGWFTDTQYF
TRBJ1-1,-,TRBV19,16,TRBD1,TGTGCCAGTAGTATCGGCAGGGGGATTGCCGGGACTGAAGCTTTCTTT,CASSIGRGIAGTEAFF
TRBJ2-5,-,TRBV19,15,-,TGTGCCAGTAGAACCTTAGGACAGCCTCAAGAGACCCAGTACTTC,CASRTLGQPQETQYF
TRBJ2-3,-,TRBV5-1,16,TRBD2,TGCGCCAGCAGCTCTGAACCAGCGGGAGTCACAGATACGCAGTATTTT,CASSSEPAGVTDTQYF
TRBJ2-7,-,TRBV7-9,11,-,TGTGCCAGCAGCTTTCAGGGCGAGCAGTACTTC,CASSFQGEQYF
TRBJ1-1,-,TRBV5-4,14,-,TGTGCCAGCAGTCGGGGGATTTCTAACACTGAAGCTTTCTTT,CASSRGISNTEAFF
TRBJ2-7,-,TRBV4-1,15,-,TGCGCCAGTAAACCGGTGGCGGGTATGGACTACGAGCAGTACTTC,CASKPVAGMDYEQYF